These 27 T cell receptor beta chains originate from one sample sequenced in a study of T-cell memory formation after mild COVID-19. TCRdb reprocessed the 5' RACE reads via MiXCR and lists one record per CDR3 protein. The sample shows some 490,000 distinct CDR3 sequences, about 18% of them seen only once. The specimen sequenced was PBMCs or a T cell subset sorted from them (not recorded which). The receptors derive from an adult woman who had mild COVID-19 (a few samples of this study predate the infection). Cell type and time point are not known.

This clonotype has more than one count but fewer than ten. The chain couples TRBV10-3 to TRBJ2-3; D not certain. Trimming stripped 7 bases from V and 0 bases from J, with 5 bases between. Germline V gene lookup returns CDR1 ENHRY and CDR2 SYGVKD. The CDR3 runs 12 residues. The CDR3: CAIMGSTDTQYF. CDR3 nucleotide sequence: TGTGCCATCATGGGAAGCACAGATACGCAGTATTTT.

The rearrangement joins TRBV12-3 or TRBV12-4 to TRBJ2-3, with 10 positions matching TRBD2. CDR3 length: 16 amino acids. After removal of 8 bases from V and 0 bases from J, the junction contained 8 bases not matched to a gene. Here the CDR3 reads CASPSGLATSTDTQYF. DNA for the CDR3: TGTGCCAGCCCTTCGGGACTAGCGACTAGCACAGATACGCAGTATTTT.

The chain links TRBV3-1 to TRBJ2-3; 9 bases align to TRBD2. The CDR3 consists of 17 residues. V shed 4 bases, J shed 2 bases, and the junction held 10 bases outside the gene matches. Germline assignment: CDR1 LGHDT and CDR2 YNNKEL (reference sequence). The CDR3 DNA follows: TGTGCCAGCAGCCTCCTTGGTAGCGGGGGTCTCACAGATACGCAGTATTTT. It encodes CASSLLGSGGLTDTQYF.

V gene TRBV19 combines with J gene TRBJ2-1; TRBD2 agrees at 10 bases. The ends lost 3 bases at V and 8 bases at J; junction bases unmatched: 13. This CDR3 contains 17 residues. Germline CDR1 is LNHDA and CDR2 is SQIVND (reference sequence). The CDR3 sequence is CASSIRSSGSTVHEQFF. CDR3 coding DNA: TGTGCCAGTAGTATTCGCTCTAGCGGGAGTACTGTGCATGAGCAGTTCTTC.

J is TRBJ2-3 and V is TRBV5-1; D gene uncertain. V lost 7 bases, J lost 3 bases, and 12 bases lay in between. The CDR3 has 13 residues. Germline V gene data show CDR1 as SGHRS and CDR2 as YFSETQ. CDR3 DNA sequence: TGCGCCAGCCAGCTCCCCACTACAGATACGCAGTATTTT. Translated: CASQLPTTDTQYF.

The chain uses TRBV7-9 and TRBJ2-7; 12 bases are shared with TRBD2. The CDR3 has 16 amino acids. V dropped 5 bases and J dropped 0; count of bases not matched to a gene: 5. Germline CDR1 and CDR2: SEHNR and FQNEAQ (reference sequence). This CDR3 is CASSTLTSGSSYEQYF. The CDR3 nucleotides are TGTGCCAGCAGCACCCTGACTAGCGGGAGCTCCTACGAGCAGTACTTC.

Here the CDR3 reads CASSQQGTGVGGYTF. For the CDR3, the DNA is TGCGCCAGCAGCCAACAGGGGACAGGGGTTGGTGGCTACACCTTC. The chain uses TRBV4-1 and TRBJ1-2; 10 nucleotides agree with TRBD1. Germline CDR1 is MGHRA and CDR2 is YSYEKL. Losses at the gene ends were 2 bases for V and 7 bases for J; bases not matched to a gene: 7. This CDR3 region has 15 residues.

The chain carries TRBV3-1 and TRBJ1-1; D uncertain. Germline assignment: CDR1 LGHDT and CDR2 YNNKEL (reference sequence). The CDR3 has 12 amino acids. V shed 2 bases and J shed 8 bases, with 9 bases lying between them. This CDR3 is CASSQSLREAFF. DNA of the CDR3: TGTGCCAGCAGCCAAAGTCTTCGCGAAGCTTTCTTT.

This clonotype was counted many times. The DNA of the CDR3 is TGTGCCAGTAGTATCCGTCAAGGATCCGATACGTCCGGCTACACCTTC. As protein: CASSIRQGSDTSGYTF. The chain recombines TRBV19 with TRBJ1-2; D unresolved. CDR3 size: 16 residues. Trimming cost V 3 bases and J 8 bases, with 22 bases left between them. Germline CDR1 is LNHDA and CDR2 is SQIVND (reference sequence).

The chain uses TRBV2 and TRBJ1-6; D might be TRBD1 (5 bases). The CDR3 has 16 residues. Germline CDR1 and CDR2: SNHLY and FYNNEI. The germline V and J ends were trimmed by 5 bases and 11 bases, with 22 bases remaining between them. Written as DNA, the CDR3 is TGTGCCAGCAGTTTGTTGACCGGAATGGGGGGGGCACCCCTCCACTTT. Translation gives CASSLLTGMGGAPLHF.

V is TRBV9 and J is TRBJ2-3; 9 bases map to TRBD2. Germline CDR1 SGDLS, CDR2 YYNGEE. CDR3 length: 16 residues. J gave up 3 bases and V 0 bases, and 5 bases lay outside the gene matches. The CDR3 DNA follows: TGTGCCAGCAGCGTAGTCAGCGGGGGGACTACAGATACGCAGTATTTT. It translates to CASSVVSGGTTDTQYF.

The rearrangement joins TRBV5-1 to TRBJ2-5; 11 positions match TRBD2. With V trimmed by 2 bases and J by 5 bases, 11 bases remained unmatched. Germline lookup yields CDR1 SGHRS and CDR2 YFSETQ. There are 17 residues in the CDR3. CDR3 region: CASSFSPGLAAGETQYF. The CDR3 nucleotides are TGCGCCAGCAGCTTTTCACCGGGACTAGCGGCGGGGGAGACCCAGTACTTC.

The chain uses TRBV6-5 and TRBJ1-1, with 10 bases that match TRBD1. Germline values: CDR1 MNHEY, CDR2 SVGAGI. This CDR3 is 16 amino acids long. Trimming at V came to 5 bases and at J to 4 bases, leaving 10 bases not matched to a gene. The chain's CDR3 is CASSPTPDRGGTEAFF. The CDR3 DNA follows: TGTGCCAGCAGTCCGACCCCGGACAGGGGGGGCACTGAAGCTTTCTTT.

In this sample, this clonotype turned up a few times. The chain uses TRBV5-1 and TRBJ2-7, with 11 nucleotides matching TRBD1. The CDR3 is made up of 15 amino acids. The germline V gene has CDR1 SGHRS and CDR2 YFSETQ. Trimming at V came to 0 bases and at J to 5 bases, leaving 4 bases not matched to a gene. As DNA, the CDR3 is TGCGCCAGCAGCTTGGGGGGACAGGGGGAGCACGAGCAGTACTTC. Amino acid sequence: CASSLGGQGEHEQYF.

CDR3 protein: CASAGTGAYEQYF. As DNA, the CDR3 is TGTGCCAGTGCCGGGACAGGGGCCTACGAGCAGTACTTC. The chain carries TRBV19 and TRBJ2-7; 10 bases are shared with TRBD1. The V gene end was trimmed by 8 bases and the J gene end by 2 bases; junction bases not matched to a gene: 3. Per the germline V gene, CDR1 is LNHDA and CDR2 is SQIVND (reference sequence). CDR3 length: 13 amino acids. Full variable domain (missing parts from reference TRBV19 and TRBJ2-7): DGGITQSPKYLFRKEGQNVTLSCEQNLNHDAMYWYRQDPGQGLRLIYYSQIVNDFQKGDIAEGYSVSREKKESFPLTVTSAQKNPTAFYLCASAGTGAYEQYFGPGTRLTVT.

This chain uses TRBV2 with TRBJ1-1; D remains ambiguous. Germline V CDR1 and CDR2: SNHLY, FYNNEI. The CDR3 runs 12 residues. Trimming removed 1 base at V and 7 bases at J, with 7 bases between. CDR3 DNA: TGTGCCAGCAGTGAAGAGACGGTTGAAGCTTTCTTT. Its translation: CASSEETVEAFF.

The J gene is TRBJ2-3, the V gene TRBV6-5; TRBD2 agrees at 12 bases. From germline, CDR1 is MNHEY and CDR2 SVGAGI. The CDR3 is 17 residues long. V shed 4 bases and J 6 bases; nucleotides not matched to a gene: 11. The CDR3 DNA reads TGTGCCAGCAGTTCGAACGGGGCTAGCGGGAGGGGGGATACGCAGTATTTT. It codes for CASSSNGASGRGDTQYF.

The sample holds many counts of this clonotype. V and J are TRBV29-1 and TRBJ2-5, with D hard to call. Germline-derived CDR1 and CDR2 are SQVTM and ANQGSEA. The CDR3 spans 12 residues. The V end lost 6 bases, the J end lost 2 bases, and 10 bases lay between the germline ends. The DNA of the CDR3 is TGCAGCGTGGCTAAGGGACAAGAGACCCAGTACTTC. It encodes CSVAKGQETQYF.

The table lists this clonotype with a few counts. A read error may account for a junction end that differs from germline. CDR3 protein: CASSLGHGGHNEQFF. CDR3 nucleotide sequence: TGTGCTAGCAGCTTAGGACACGGCGGACACAATGAGCAGTTCTTC. The chain uses TRBV7-7 and TRBJ2-1; a weak D match, TRBD1 (5 bases). Germline CDR1 and CDR2: SSHAT and FNYEAQ (reference sequence). The CDR3 has 15 amino acids.

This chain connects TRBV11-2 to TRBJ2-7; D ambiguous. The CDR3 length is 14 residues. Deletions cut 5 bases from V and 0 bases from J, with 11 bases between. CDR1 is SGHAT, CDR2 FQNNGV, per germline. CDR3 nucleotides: TGTGCCAGCAGCGCCGGGCCGATCTCCTACGAGCAGTACTTC. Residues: CASSAGPISYEQYF.

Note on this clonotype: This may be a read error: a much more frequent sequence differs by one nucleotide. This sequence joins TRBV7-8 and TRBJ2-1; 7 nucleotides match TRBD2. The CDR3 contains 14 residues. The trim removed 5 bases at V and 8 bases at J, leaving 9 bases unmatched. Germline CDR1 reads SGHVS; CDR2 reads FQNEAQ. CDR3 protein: CASSHGLENDEQFF. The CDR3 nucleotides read TGTGCCAGCAGCCACGGACTAGAAAATGATGAGCAGTTCTTC.

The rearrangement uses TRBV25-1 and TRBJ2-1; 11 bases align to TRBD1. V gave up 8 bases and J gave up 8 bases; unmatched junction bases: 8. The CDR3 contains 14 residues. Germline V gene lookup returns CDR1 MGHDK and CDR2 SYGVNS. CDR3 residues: CASSTGQGGDEQFF. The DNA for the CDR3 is TGTGCCAGCTCTACGGGACAGGGGGGCGATGAGCAGTTCTTC.

CDR3 amino acids: CASSPRSSAGKNTEAFF. CDR3 DNA sequence: TGTGCCAGCTCACCACGATCTAGTGCCGGGAAGAACACTGAAGCTTTCTTT. This chain joins TRBV18 and TRBJ1-1, with D hard to call. CDR1 KGHSH and CDR2 LQKENI come from the germline V gene. This CDR3 comprises 17 residues. V was pared by 1 base and J by 1 base, with 16 bases between.

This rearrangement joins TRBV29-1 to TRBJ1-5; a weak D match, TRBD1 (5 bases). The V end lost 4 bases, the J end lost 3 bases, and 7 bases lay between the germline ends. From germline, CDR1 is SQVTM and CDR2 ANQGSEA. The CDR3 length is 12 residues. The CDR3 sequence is CSVVGPNQPQHF. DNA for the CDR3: TGCAGCGTTGTGGGGCCCAATCAGCCCCAGCATTTT.

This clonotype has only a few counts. The CDR3 is CASSASGTYEQYF. The CDR3 nucleotides read TGCGCCAGCAGCGCTAGCGGGACCTACGAGCAGTACTTC. The chain employs TRBV5-1 and TRBJ2-7; 9 bases fit TRBD2. The ends lost 4 bases at V and 2 bases at J; junction bases unmatched: 1. Per the germline V gene, CDR1 is SGHRS and CDR2 is YFSETQ. The CDR3 has 13 amino acids.

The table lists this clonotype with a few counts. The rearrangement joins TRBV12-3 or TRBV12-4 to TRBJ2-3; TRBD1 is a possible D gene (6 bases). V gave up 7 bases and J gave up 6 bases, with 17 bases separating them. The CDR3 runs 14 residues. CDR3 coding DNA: TGTGCCAGCAACCTTAGGGGGAGTAAGGATACGCAGTATTTT. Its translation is CASNLRGSKDTQYF.

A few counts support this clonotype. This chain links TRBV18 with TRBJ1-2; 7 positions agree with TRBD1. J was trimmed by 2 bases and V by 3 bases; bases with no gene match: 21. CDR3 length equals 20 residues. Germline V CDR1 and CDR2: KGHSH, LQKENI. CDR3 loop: CASSPVSFRDSQPKNYGYTF. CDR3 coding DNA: TGTGCCAGCTCACCCGTATCCTTCCGGGACAGCCAACCAAAAAACTATGGCTACACCTTC.